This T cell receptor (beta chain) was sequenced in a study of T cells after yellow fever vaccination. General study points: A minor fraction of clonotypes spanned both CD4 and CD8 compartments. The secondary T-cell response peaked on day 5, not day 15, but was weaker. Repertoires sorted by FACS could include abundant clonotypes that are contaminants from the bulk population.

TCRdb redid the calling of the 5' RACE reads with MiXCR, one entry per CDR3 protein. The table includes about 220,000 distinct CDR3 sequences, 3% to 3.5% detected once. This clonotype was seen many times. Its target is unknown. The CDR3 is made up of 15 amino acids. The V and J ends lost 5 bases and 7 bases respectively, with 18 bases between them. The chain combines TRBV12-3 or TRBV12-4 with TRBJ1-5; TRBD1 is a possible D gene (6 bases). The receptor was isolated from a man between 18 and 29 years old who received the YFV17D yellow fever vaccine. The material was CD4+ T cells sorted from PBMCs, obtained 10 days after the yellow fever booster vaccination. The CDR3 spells CASSPEGGVGQPQHF. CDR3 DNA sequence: TGTGCCAGCAGTCCCGAAGGGGGGGTGGGCCAGCCCCAGCATTTT.